This entry lists 4 T cell receptor beta chains sequenced from one sample in a study of neoadjuvant anti-PD-1 for oral cavity cancer listed by TCRdb under 2021. Read against the paper, the sample's time point label means: before neoadjuvant nivolumab. Receptor libraries were prepared by the immunoSEQ multiplex PCR assay. TCRdb stores this immuneACCESS table with in-frame sequences only. Part of the clones is absent; in the studies checked, under half of the shortfall reflects unresolved V genes, and no reason is known for the rest. In all, the sample holds about 14,000 clones, and 60% to 80% of those were seen once. Of the sample, roughly 3.3% is held by the ten largest clones. This material consisted of PBMCs, taken before nivolumab (anti-PD-1) treatment. The receptor source for this set is a person between 40 and 85 years old with oral cavity squamous cell carcinoma.

This chain links TRBV19 with TRBJ2-3; D is uncertain. CDR1 is LNHDA and CDR2 is SQIVND in the germline V gene (reference sequence). The CDR3 loop spans 14 amino acids. V lost 4 bases, J lost 1 base, and 9 bases lay in between. Here the CDR3 DNA reads TGTGCCAGTAGTACGGTGTCGGGCACAGATACGCAGTATTTT. It encodes CASSTVSGTDTQYF.

The rearrangement joins TRBV11-2 to TRBJ2-5, with no clear D. Per germline, CDR1 SGHAT and CDR2 FQNNGV. This CDR3 is 13 amino acids long. The V gene lost 6 bases and the J gene lost 4 bases, with 12 bases spanning the gap. Here the CDR3 reads CASRRFYPETQYF. The CDR3 DNA reads as TGTGCCAGCAGACGTTTTTACCCAGAGACCCAGTACTTC.

The chain combines TRBV5-1 with TRBJ2-7; 10 positions agree with TRBD1. Germline CDR1 is SGHRS and CDR2 is YFSETQ. V was pared by 4 bases and J by 6 bases, with 7 bases of the junction left unmatched. The length of the CDR3 is 14 residues. The CDR3 reads CASSRDRGQGEQYF. In nucleotides, the CDR3 is TGCGCCAGCAGCCGGGACAGGGGACAGGGCGAGCAGTACTTC.

The rearrangement links TRBV27 to TRBJ1-1; tentative D call: TRBD1 (5 bases). The CDR3 is 13 residues long. V shed 7 bases and J shed 0 bases, with 9 bases lying between them. CDR1 and CDR2 from the germline V gene are MNHEY and SMNVEV (reference sequence). CDR3 protein: CASKDNMNTEAFF. CDR3 coding DNA: TGTGCCAGCAAGGACAATATGAACACTGAAGCTTTCTTT.